This passage covers 30 T cell receptor beta chains from one sample sequenced in a study of T-cell reconstitution after alpha-beta-depleted transplantation in children. Unique molecular identifiers were used in preparing the TCRbeta library. TCRdb used MiXCR to reprocess the PCR reads, holding one entry per CDR3 protein. This repertoire shows a few hundred thousand distinct CDR3 sequences, roughly 23% found once; its top ten account for approximately 2.5%. The sequencing here drew on PBMCs, taken before TCRalphabeta/CD19-depleted stem cell transplant. Receptors originate from a girl aged 2-9 years with Fanconi anemia, due to receive a stem cell transplant.

The CDR3 sequence is CASTGTGPHEQYF. The CDR3 coding sequence is TGCGCCAGCACCGGGACAGGGCCCCACGAGCAGTACTTC. The rearrangement uses TRBV5-1 and TRBJ2-7; 9 bases fit TRBD1. Unmatched junction bases numbered 6, after V lost 6 bases and J lost 5 bases. Per germline, CDR1 SGHRS and CDR2 YFSETQ. The CDR3 totals 13 residues.

The chain combines TRBV6-5 with TRBJ1-6; 8 bases align to TRBD1. V trimming: 4 bases; J trimming: 2 bases; junction bases outside the gene matches: 1. Per germline, CDR1 MNHEY and CDR2 SVGAGI. The CDR3 totals 15 residues. CDR3 bases: TGTGCCAGCAGTTGGACAGGGACCTATAATTCACCCCTCCACTTT. Its protein product is CASSWTGTYNSPLHF.

This clonotype showed up many times. This sequence joins TRBV10-3 and TRBJ1-2; the match to TRBD1 covers 7 bases. There are 14 residues in the CDR3. Germline loops: CDR1 ENHRY, CDR2 SYGVKD. Unmatched junction bases numbered 4, after V lost 3 bases and J lost 3 bases. The CDR3 here is CAISEQGIDYGYTF. As DNA, the CDR3 is TGTGCCATCAGTGAACAGGGGATAGACTATGGCTACACCTTC.

This clonotype was picked up a small number of times. The chain uses TRBV5-1 and TRBJ1-2; D is unresolved. CDR1 is SGHRS and CDR2 is YFSETQ in the germline V gene. The ends were cut back, 0 bases at V and 4 bases at J, with 7 bases in the middle. CDR3 length: 13 residues. The DNA for the CDR3 is TGCGCCAGCAGCTTGGTTAGGTTCTATGGCTACACCTTC. This codes for CASSLVRFYGYTF.

In this sample, this clonotype turned up many times. The V and J genes are TRBV15 and TRBJ2-1; TRBD2 matches 7 bases. Germline V gives CDR1 LNHNV, CDR2 YYDKDF (reference sequence). J was trimmed by 9 bases and V by 0 bases; bases with no gene match: 5. The CDR3 is 14 residues long. CDR3 protein: CATSRDAGRGEQFF. The CDR3 DNA follows: TGTGCCACCAGCAGAGATGCTGGGAGGGGTGAGCAGTTCTTC. The entire variable domain, with the rest obtained from reference TRBV15 and TRBJ2-1, is as follows: DAMVIQNPRYQVTQFGKPVTLSCSQTLNHNVMYWYQQKSSQAPKLLFHYYDKDFNNEADTPDNFQSRRPNTSFCFLDIRSPGLGDTAMYLCATSRDAGRGEQFFGPGTRLTVL.

This clonotype has ten or more counts. V and J are TRBV20-1 and TRBJ1-1; D is uncertain. Germline CDR1 DFQATT, CDR2 SNEGSKA (reference sequence). Trimming stripped 0 bases from V and 0 bases from J, with 17 bases between. CDR3 length: 17 amino acids. This CDR3 is CSARDHGSRALNTEAFF. The CDR3 DNA sequence: TGCAGTGCTAGAGATCACGGATCGAGGGCCTTGAACACTGAAGCTTTCTTT.

This clonotype was recorded many times. The chain links TRBV10-2 to TRBJ2-2; TRBD1 is a possible D gene (6 bases). The CDR3 length is 14 residues. Trimming removed 8 bases from V and 0 bases from J, with 10 bases in between. Germline CDR1 is WSHSY and CDR2 is SAAADI. As DNA, the CDR3 is TGCGCCAGCCATCGGACAGCGAACACCGGGGAGCTGTTTTTT. Its protein is CASHRTANTGELFF.

This clonotype came up many times. The chain carries TRBV29-1 and TRBJ2-7, with D hard to call. The germline CDR1 and CDR2 sequences are SQVTM and ANQGSEA. The CDR3 runs to 13 residues. The V gene lost 4 bases and the J gene lost 2 bases, with 12 bases spanning the gap. The chain's CDR3 is CSVVGVSTYEQYF. The CDR3 DNA sequence: TGCAGCGTTGTTGGGGTTTCGACCTACGAGCAGTACTTC.

The gene calls are TRBV20-1 and TRBJ2-7, with a possible D match to TRBD2 (5 bases). With 6 bases removed from V and 0 bases from J, the gap between germline ends came to 12 bases. Germline lookup yields CDR1 DFQATT and CDR2 SNEGSKA (reference sequence). The CDR3 sequence is 13 residues long. The CDR3 sequence is CSASDYSSYEQYF. The CDR3 DNA sequence: TGCAGTGCCTCCGACTACAGCTCCTACGAGCAGTACTTC.

This clonotype has at least ten counts. V is TRBV24-1 and J is TRBJ2-3; 9 bases are a match to TRBD2. V lost 4 bases to trimming and J lost 0 bases; unmatched junction nucleotides: 4. In germline, CDR1 is KGHDR, CDR2 SFDVKD. This CDR3 is built from 16 residues. CDR3 nucleotide sequence: TGTGCCACCAGTGAGCCCCTAGCGGGAAGCACAGATACGCAGTATTTT. Translation gives CATSEPLAGSTDTQYF.

This clonotype was picked up a small number of times. The chain employs TRBV5-1 and TRBJ2-1; D ambiguous. The CDR3 runs to 16 residues. Germline CDR1 is SGHRS and CDR2 is YFSETQ. V was trimmed by 1 base and J by 6 bases, leaving 17 bases between them. The CDR3 bases are TGCGCCAGCAGCTTGTCCGCCCGCAATCCGATCAATGAGCAGTTCTTC. It translates to CASSLSARNPINEQFF.

This clonotype appeared a few times. V gene TRBV12-3 or TRBV12-4 combines with J gene TRBJ2-1; D gene ambiguous. This CDR3 has 14 amino acids. Trimming removed 2 bases at V and 4 bases at J, with 9 bases between. The CDR3 is CASSLYQVYNEQFF. The CDR3 region has the DNA TGTGCCAGCAGTTTATATCAGGTATACAATGAGCAGTTCTTC.

A remark on this clonotype: An end of the junction does not agree with germline; a read error may underlie this. V and J are TRBV5-1 and TRBJ2-7, with D possibly being TRBD2 (5 bases). In germline, CDR1 is SGHRS, CDR2 YFSETQ. The CDR3 loop spans 11 amino acids. This CDR3 reads CASSSPGEQVF. In DNA form, the CDR3 reads TGCGCCAGCAGCTCCCCCGGGGAACAAGTCTTC.

This chain joins TRBV10-1 and TRBJ1-1, with 9 bases that match TRBD1. This CDR3 has 18 amino acids. Germline V gene sequence: CDR1 WNHNN, CDR2 SYGVQD (reference sequence). V lost 8 bases and J lost 3; bases outside the gene matches: 19. Here the CDR3 DNA reads TGCGCCAGCGGACGGACAGGGGAAGAGGGTAACGGGTACACTGAAGCTTTCTTT. It encodes CASGRTGEEGNGYTEAFF.

Remarks on this clonotype: A much bigger clone sits one base away, suggesting this may be a read error. The chain employs TRBV29-1 and TRBJ2-2; D remains unclear. Germline lookup yields CDR1 SQVTM and CDR2 ANQGSEA. The CDR3 covers 10 residues. The V gene lost 4 bases and the J gene lost 5 bases, with 2 bases spanning the gap. CDR3 residues: CSVGTGELFF. As DNA, the CDR3 is TGCAGCGTTGGGACCGGGGAGCTGTTTTTT.

This clonotype was found many times. This chain links TRBV20-1 with TRBJ2-3; the D call may be TRBD1 or TRBD2 (5 bases each). The germline gives CDR1 DFQATT, CDR2 SNEGSKA (reference sequence). The CDR3 has 15 residues. Between the trimmed V and J ends, which lost 3 bases and 1 base, there was a span of 14 bases. CDR3 DNA sequence: TGCAGTGCTAGGGGGCGCGAGGGAGGCACAGATACGCAGTATTTT. Translating it yields CSARGREGGTDTQYF.

This clonotype occurred many times. The chain has TRBV29-1 and TRBJ2-1; D is ambiguous. The CDR3 runs 12 residues. The ends were cut back, 4 bases at V and 4 bases at J, with 8 bases in the middle. Germline assignment: CDR1 SQVTM and CDR2 ANQGSEA. For the CDR3, the DNA is TGCAGCGTTGTTCCGGGTTACAATGAGCAGTTCTTC. Translated: CSVVPGYNEQFF.

This clonotype was counted many times. The rearrangement links TRBV4-2 to TRBJ2-3; 7 nucleotides align to TRBD1. V lost 1 base and J lost 1; bases outside the gene matches: 5. CDR3 length equals 16 residues. Germline V lookup: CDR1 LGHNA, CDR2 YNFKEQ. In nucleotides, the CDR3 is TGTGCCAGCAGCCAAGTCATGGGACAGCGCACAGATACGCAGTATTTT. This codes for CASSQVMGQRTDTQYF.

This clonotype was seen a few times. V is TRBV29-1 and J is TRBJ2-7; the match to TRBD2 covers 7 bases. Germline CDR1 and CDR2: SQVTM and ANQGSEA. V lost 4 bases to trimming and J lost 0 bases; unmatched junction nucleotides: 6. The CDR3 length is 14 residues. The CDR3 spells CSVVERGSSYEQYF. The CDR3 region has the DNA TGCAGCGTTGTCGAGCGGGGCAGCTCCTACGAGCAGTACTTC.

The chain employs TRBV5-1 and TRBJ2-5; TRBD2 is a possible D gene (6 bases). The CDR3 sequence is 15 residues long. The germline gives CDR1 SGHRS, CDR2 YFSETQ. The V end was cut by 0 bases, the J end by 5 bases, with 14 bases between. CDR3 nucleotides: TGCGCCAGCAGCTTGGCCTCGGGGAGGCGGGAGACCCAGTACTTC. As protein: CASSLASGRRETQYF.

This clonotype was observed at least ten times. This chain connects TRBV12-3 or TRBV12-4 to TRBJ2-3; D unresolved. This CDR3 is built from 15 residues. The V and J ends lost 6 bases and 1 base respectively, with 14 bases between them. The CDR3 spells CASSLRATRTDTQYF. The CDR3 nucleotides read TGTGCCAGCAGCCTAAGAGCGACCCGCACAGATACGCAGTATTTT.

The chain joins TRBV6-2 or TRBV6-3 to TRBJ2-1, with TRBD2 matching 9 bases. V shed 5 bases, J shed 9 bases, and the junction held 14 bases outside the gene matches. The CDR3 loop spans 16 amino acids. Germline CDR1 is MNHEY and CDR2 is SVGEGT. DNA for the CDR3: TGTGCCAGCAGTCCTTTCCCGGGACTAGCCAACGGTGAGCAGTTCTTC. Its protein is CASSPFPGLANGEQFF.

This clonotype was counted a few times. The genes are TRBV20-1 and TRBJ2-7; unclear D gene. V shed 6 bases and J shed 3 bases, with 6 bases lying between them. CDR1 is DFQATT, CDR2 SNEGSKA, per germline (reference sequence). The CDR3 extends over 10 amino acids. CDR3 DNA sequence: TGCAGTGCCGCCGACTACGAGCAGTACTTC. Its translation: CSAADYEQYF.

The chain recombines TRBV27 with TRBJ2-2; 9 positions agree with TRBD2. Germline assignment: CDR1 MNHEY and CDR2 SMNVEV (reference sequence). The CDR3 contains 20 residues. V shed 5 bases, J shed 4 bases, and the junction held 20 bases outside the gene matches. DNA of the CDR3: TGTGCCAGCAGTCTCTTCGTCCTTGGTGCGGGGGGGCCTGGCACCGGGGAGCTGTTTTTT. It encodes CASSLFVLGAGGPGTGELFF.

This clonotype was recorded many times. The V call is TRBV29-1, the J call TRBJ2-1; D is undetermined. The CDR3 spans 11 residues. Per the germline V gene, CDR1 is SQVTM and CDR2 is ANQGSEA. The ends were cut back, 5 bases at V and 1 base at J, with 3 bases in the middle. The CDR3 sequence is CSVYSYNEQFF. DNA of the CDR3: TGCAGCGTTTATTCCTACAATGAGCAGTTCTTC.

The chain carries TRBV20-1 and TRBJ2-1; D gene ambiguous. Germline-derived CDR1 and CDR2 are DFQATT and SNEGSKA (reference sequence). V dropped 3 bases and J dropped 6 bases, with 15 bases sitting between them. The length of the CDR3 is 14 residues. CDR3 nucleotide sequence: TGCAGTGCTAGGGGTGGATTCCTCTTCAATGAGCAGTTCTTC. This encodes CSARGGFLFNEQFF.

This clonotype was counted at least ten times. The chain combines TRBV6-4 with TRBJ2-3; 7 nucleotides agree with TRBD1. The V segment lost 6 bases and the J segment 3 bases; nucleotides outside the gene matches: 3. Germline CDR1 MRHNA, CDR2 SNTAGT. The CDR3 has 13 residues. The CDR3, as DNA: TGTGCCAGCAGCGAGACAGGGACAGATACGCAGTATTTT. Translating gives CASSETGTDTQYF.

This clonotype was found a few times. The CDR3 loop is CSARHPGTGRETQYF. CDR3 DNA: TGCAGTGCTAGGCATCCAGGGACAGGGCGGGAGACCCAGTACTTC. The chain has TRBV20-1 and TRBJ2-5; TRBD1 agrees at 9 bases. CDR1 DFQATT and CDR2 SNEGSKA come from the germline V gene (reference sequence). There are 15 residues in the CDR3. V gave up 3 bases and J gave up 5 bases; unmatched junction bases: 10.

This clonotype has only a few counts. This sequence joins TRBV29-1 and TRBJ1-2, with D possibly being TRBD1 (5 bases). V was clipped by 4 bases and J by 2 bases, with 8 bases between them. CDR3 size: 12 residues. Germline V gene data show CDR1 as SQVTM and CDR2 as ANQGSEA. The CDR3 region has the DNA TGCAGCGTTGGCCCAGGGAACTATGGCTACACCTTC. This gives the protein CSVGPGNYGYTF.

The sample holds a few counts of this clonotype. The chain couples TRBV13 to TRBJ2-2; D gene unclear. The CDR3 totals 15 residues. Trimming removed 7 bases from V and 1 base from J, with 13 bases in between. Germline V gene lookup returns CDR1 PRHDT and CDR2 FYEKMQ (reference sequence). The CDR3 DNA reads as TGTGCCAGCAAGCCGGCAAATGTGAACACCGGGGAGCTGTTTTTT. Translated, it gives CASKPANVNTGELFF.